The T cell receptor beta chain under discussion was sequenced for a study of T-cell memory formation after mild COVID-19. Across the whole study: Largely, TCR clusters stayed within a single donor.

Constant-segment primers and 5'RACE yielded cDNA libraries for TCR alpha and TCR beta, each carrying sample barcodes and UMIs. TCRdb fed the 5' RACE reads into MiXCR, producing one record per CDR3 protein. The table records 260,000 or so distinct CDR3 sequences, 16% of them present only once. V lost 0 bases and J 6 bases, leaving 9 bases between the germline ends. The CDR3 covers 13 residues. CDR1 is MNHEY, CDR2 SVGEGT, per germline. The sequencing sample was made of PBMCs or a T cell subset sorted from them (not recorded which). This clonotype was sampled from a man younger than 35 who had mild COVID-19 (a few samples of this study predate the infection). Cell type and time point are not known. This chain links TRBV6-2 or TRBV6-3 with TRBJ2-7; maybe TRBD2 (5 bases). The CDR3 DNA reads TGTGCCAGCAGTTACTCTGAACGGGGCGAGCAGTACGTC. Its protein is CASSYSERGEQYV.